This T cell receptor (beta chain) originates from a study of shared clonotypes between healthy human individuals. Study results and caveats: Between a few donors, naive CD4 clonotypes were shared at a level of approximately 5%.

Notes on this clone: Its antigen is unidentified.

TCRdb keeps only in-frame clones here, not all; method: immunoSEQ multiplex PCR. The data contain some 500,000 clones, approximately 95% of them singletons. Sequenced material: naive CD4+ T cells sorted from blood. The subset is: CD45RA+ positively selected. The sequence came from a woman aged 30 to 39 in good health.

Written as DNA, the CDR3 is TGCGCCAGCAGCCGGACGGCGAACACCGGGGAGCTGTTTTTT. Its protein product is CASSRTANTGELFF. The V and J genes are TRBV10-1 and TRBJ2-2; no clear D. The V gene lost 6 bases and the J gene lost 0 bases, with 8 bases spanning the gap. Germline V gene sequence: CDR1 WNHNN, CDR2 SYGVQD (reference sequence). There are 14 residues in the CDR3.